The T cell receptor beta chain under discussion was sequenced for a study of spatial heterogeneity in lung cancer (dated by TCRdb to about 2019). General notes on the study: More beta-chain than alpha-chain transcripts were consistently detected, likely reflecting higher beta-chain transcript abundance. In the raw uncorrected reads, each unique combination of TCR and UMI appeared on average more than ten times. In non-small cell lung cancer, the study made a quantitative comparison of TCR alpha and beta repertoires among multiple tumor regions, matched nontumor lung and blood. The study linked features of the TCR repertoire to counts of nonsynonymous mutations, which were determined by whole-exome sequencing of tumor tissue. At surgery, roughly 220 tumor regions, 63 to 70 matched nontumor lung samples and 56 PBMC samples were TCR-sequenced for both alpha and beta chains.

This clonotype was detected many times. Its antigen remains undetermined. It has no much larger one-base neighbor in the sample; base qualities were not kept. Receptor libraries were prepared by 5' RACE. TCRdb shows the sequencer as NextSeq 500. The TCR library protocol attached a unique molecular identifier to each TCR cDNA molecule to allow correction of PCR and sequencing errors. In the source study's methods: Decombinator tools were used for TCR identification, UMI-based error correction and CDR3 extraction. Expanded TCRs were defined as those above a frequency of 2 per 1,000, corresponding to the top 1% of the tumor frequency distribution. Rényi diversity was computed with the R vegan package after subsampling each repertoire 100 times to 5,000 TCRs. To build CDR3 similarity networks, amino acid triplet string-kernel similarity was used, and CDR3s were connected when their pairwise similarity was above 0.82. TCRdb handled the public reads itself, with Q25 trimming in fastp and clone calling in MiXCR, and kept productive beta chains. Duplicate CDR3 protein sequences are folded into a single record with the most common DNA and genes. The V and J calls, along with clone size, are taken from TCRdb and not from the paper's own processing. The sample table shows more than 85,000 distinct CDR3 sequences, and around 8.6% are seen once. The ten largest clonotypes hold 6% to 7.5% of the sample.

V is pared back by 4 bases and J by 2 bases, with 15 bases lying between the germline termini. The CDR3, from cysteine to phenylalanine, totals 16 residues. Only the CDR3 portion is preserved as DNA: 48 bases, with reading frame beginning at the first base. What the time point label conveys for this sample: sample taken at primary tumor resection. Without any cell sorting, TCR sequencing was performed on whole RNA extracted either from tumor and nontumor lung tissue or from cryopreserved PBMC samples. Donors were around 71 patients with early-stage, untreated non-small cell lung cancer from the lung TRACERx cohort. Patients were selected for TCR sequencing only if sufficient RNA was available from at least two tumor regions. Study-wide findings and limitations: Confirming at a functional level the hypothesis that regional TCRs recognize regional mutations was considered to require additional single-cell paired TCR alpha and beta sequencing. Ubiquitous expanded tumor TCRs were found in blood more often at tumor resection than at routine follow-up.

The chain is assembled from TRBV12-3 or TRBV12-4 and TRBJ1-5; the D segment cannot be called with confidence. The receptor was derived from a male donor with early-stage non-small cell lung cancer. This specimen consisted of PBMCs, obtained at surgery. For the CDR3, the sequence is CASSSTGSRGNQPQHF. The nucleotide sequence reads TGTGCCAGCAGTTCGACCGGGTCTCGAGGCAATCAGCCCCAGCATTTT.